A single sample gave rise to the 16 T cell receptor beta chains below, sequenced in a study of T cell changes during pregnancy in multiple sclerosis. Only in-frame clones appear in the TCRdb table, and some are missing; sequencing was by immunoSEQ multiplex PCR. The data show about 80,000 clones, about 91% seen once. This material consisted of peripheral blood, taken before pregnancy. The receptors were sampled from a female donor with multiple sclerosis, enrolled in a pregnancy study.

The rearrangement links TRBV6-5 to TRBJ1-2, with D possibly TRBD1 on 5 matching bases. The germline gives CDR1 MNHEY, CDR2 SVGAGI. This CDR3 region has 12 residues. V was cut by 5 bases and J by 2 bases, with 6 bases left in between. The CDR3 DNA reads TGTGCCAGCAGTACAGGCAACTATGGCTACACCTTC. Residues: CASSTGNYGYTF.

The chain couples TRBV5-5 to TRBJ2-7; D is perhaps TRBD2 (6 bases). Germline V gene data show CDR1 as SGHKS and CDR2 as YYEKEE (reference sequence). V lost 3 bases to trimming and J lost 11 bases, with 21 bases between them. CDR3 length: 14 residues. CDR3 nucleotides: TGTGCCAGCAGCTCCTCCGACGGGACTCCGAGCGAGTACTTC. Translated, it gives CASSSSDGTPSEYF.

The J gene is TRBJ2-5, the V gene TRBV6-1, with TRBD1 identical over 8 bases. Germline CDR1 is MNHNS and CDR2 is SASEGT. V lost 4 bases and J lost 3; bases outside the gene matches: 7. The CDR3 covers 15 residues. CDR3 nucleotide sequence: TGTGCCAGCAGTGGATCAGGGGGCCCTGAAGAGACCCAGTACTTC. Protein: CASSGSGGPEETQYF.

This chain uses TRBV27 with TRBJ2-3; D not resolved. Trimming took off 3 bases at V and 6 bases at J, with 13 bases between the two ends. Looked up from germline, CDR1 is MNHEY and CDR2 is SMNVEV (reference sequence). The CDR3 is 14 amino acids. The CDR3 nucleotides are TGTGCCAGCAGTTTTGGCACTACTTGGGATACGCAGTATTTT. Translating it yields CASSFGTTWDTQYF.

The chain uses TRBV7-2 and TRBJ1-4, with D tentatively TRBD1 (6 bases). The CDR3 has 15 amino acids. The V and J ends lost 4 bases and 4 bases respectively, with 13 bases between them. The germline V gene has CDR1 SGHTA and CDR2 FQGNSA. The CDR3 bases are TGTGCCAGCAGCTCATCGCGGGGGCTTAATGAAAAACTGTTTTTT. Amino acid sequence: CASSSSRGLNEKLFF.

The chain combines TRBV6-5 with TRBJ2-1; D possibly corresponds to TRBD2 (5 bases). The germline V gene encodes CDR1 MNHEY and CDR2 SVGAGI. CDR3 length: 12 residues. Trimming stripped 6 bases from V and 7 bases from J, with 10 bases between. Written as DNA, the CDR3 is TGTGCCAGCAGCCCCGAGGGAAATGAGCAGTTCTTC. Translated: CASSPEGNEQFF.

This clone has just one count. The rearrangement links TRBV7-9 to TRBJ1-2; TRBD1 matches at 7 bases. Germline V gene data show CDR1 as SEHNR and CDR2 as FQNEAQ (reference sequence). V was pared by 5 bases and J by 4 bases, with 13 bases of the junction left unmatched. CDR3 length equals 16 residues. The CDR3 nucleotides read TGTGCCAGCAGCGAGACATACGGGACAGAATCCTATGGCTACACCTTC. Amino acid sequence: CASSETYGTESYGYTF.

The rearrangement links TRBV5-1 to TRBJ2-2, with 10 positions matching TRBD2. The CDR3 is made up of 17 amino acids. V trimming: 0 bases; J trimming: 5 bases; junction bases outside the gene matches: 7. The germline CDR1 and CDR2 sequences are SGHRS and YFSETQ. CDR3 nucleotides: TGCGCCAGCAGCTTGGCCCTAGCGGGAGTCGGTACCGGGGAGCTGTTTTTT. As protein: CASSLALAGVGTGELFF.

Only one count was recorded for this clone. V usage is TRBV27 and J usage is TRBJ2-1, with a possible D match to TRBD1 (6 bases). The V gene's germline CDR1 is MNHEY and CDR2 SMNVEV (reference sequence). The CDR3 loop spans 13 amino acids. Trimming stripped 8 bases from V and 7 bases from J, with 15 bases between. The CDR3 here is CASGTHRENEQFF. Written as DNA, the CDR3 is TGTGCCAGCGGAACTCACAGGGAAAATGAGCAGTTCTTC.

This clone was observed once. The chain has TRBV5-1 and TRBJ2-7; 13 bases agree with TRBD2. CDR1 is SGHRS, CDR2 YFSETQ, per germline. CDR3 length: 16 residues. After removal of 4 bases from V and 2 bases from J, the junction contained 6 bases not matched to a gene. DNA for the CDR3: TGCGCCAGCAGCCCCCTGACTAGCGGGGGGACCTACGAGCAGTACTTC. This encodes CASSPLTSGGTYEQYF.

DNA for the CDR3: TGTGCCAGCACCCAACAGGGGGCCCTAAATCAGCCCCAGCATTTT. This translates into CASTQQGALNQPQHF. This chain uses TRBV28 with TRBJ1-5, with TRBD1 matching 9 bases. Germline CDR1 and CDR2: MDHEN and SYDVKM. CDR3 length: 15 residues. V shed 7 bases and J 4 bases; nucleotides not matched to a gene: 8.

The gene calls are TRBV9 and TRBJ2-1, with TRBD2 matching 11 bases. This CDR3 is built from 14 residues. Germline CDR1 reads SGDLS; CDR2 reads YYNGEE. With 3 bases clipped from V and 4 bases from J, the junction kept 0 bases outside the gene matches. The CDR3 reads CASSGLAGYNEQFF. DNA of the CDR3: TGTGCCAGCAGCGGACTAGCGGGGTACAATGAGCAGTTCTTC.

This chain joins TRBV19 and TRBJ1-2, with D maybe TRBD1 (6 bases). CDR1 is LNHDA, CDR2 SQIVND, per germline (reference sequence). CDR3 length: 14 amino acids. V dropped 3 bases and J dropped 8 bases, with 16 bases sitting between them. The DNA of the CDR3 is TGTGCCAGTAGTATTTTCCACAGGGCAGGAGGCTACACCTTC. Translated: CASSIFHRAGGYTF.

The V gene is TRBV6-5, the J gene TRBJ1-2; D is unclear. V was clipped by 3 bases and J by 9 bases, with 14 bases between them. Germline assignment: CDR1 MNHEY and CDR2 SVGAGI. This CDR3 spans 13 amino acids. The CDR3 DNA reads as TGTGCCAGCAGTTATGAGGGTACAACGCGCTACACCTTC. Encoded protein: CASSYEGTTRYTF.

V and J are TRBV28 and TRBJ2-1; D gene unclear. Germline V gene sequence: CDR1 MDHEN, CDR2 SYDVKM. V was shortened by 5 bases and J by 6 bases, with 23 bases between the two germline ends. The CDR3 spans 17 residues. The CDR3 bases are TGTGCCAGCAGTCTGCCCGAGAGTCTAGTTTTAAGCAATGAGCAGTTCTTC. It specifies CASSLPESLVLSNEQFF.

The chain is built from TRBV5-8 and TRBJ2-7, with D tentatively TRBD1 (6 bases). This CDR3 is built from 13 residues. Looked up from germline, CDR1 is SGHTS and CDR2 is YDEGEE. V gave up 5 bases and J gave up 5 bases, with 14 bases separating them. The CDR3 loop reads CASRPPTGNEQYF. The CDR3 nucleotides read TGTGCCAGCAGACCTCCGACAGGTAACGAGCAGTACTTC.